This is a list of T cell receptor beta chains from one sample in a study of cytomegalovirus exposure and HLA in healthy donors. Assay used: immunoSEQ multiplex PCR; TCRdb lists only in-frame clones, some missing. The profile shows some 34,000 clones, less than 75% of them singletons. Sequencing was performed on PBMCs. Receptors were obtained from a man aged 40-49 years in good health and CMV-seropositive. Both conserved end residues are part of each CDR3. A D gene is named only where the DNA matches it firmly. Expanded clones are given a class, and other clones once, few, many or no size at all.

TRBD1 TRBJ1-6 . TRBV28 CASSLPNRGQGLISPLHF TGTGCCAGCAGTTTACCGAACAGGGGGCAGGGTTTGATTTCACCCCTCCACTTT
. TRBJ2-7 . TRBV16 CASSQSRQGEQYF TGTGCCAGCAGCCAATCGCGCCAGGGCGAGCAGTACTTC
TRBD1 TRBJ2-7 . TRBV2 CASSLGQGVSYEQYF TGTGCCAGCAGCCTGGGACAGGGGGTCTCCTACGAGCAGTACTTC
TRBD1 TRBJ2-7 . TRBV6-1 CASSSTGLLYEQYF TGTGCCAGCAGTTCGACAGGGCTACTTTACGAGCAGTACTTC
. TRBJ1-5 . TRBV28 CASSLPPRVRSNQPQHF TGTGCCAGCAGTTTACCCCCCAGGGTGAGAAGCAATCAGCCCCAGCATTTT
. TRBJ1-2 . TRBV30 CAWDDPGANYGYTF TGTGCCTGGGATGACCCGGGAGCTAACTATGGCTACACCTTC
TRBD1 TRBJ1-5 once TRBV28 CASSQDRIDQPQHF TGTGCCAGCAGTCAGGACAGGATCGATCAGCCCCAGCATTTT
. TRBJ1-5 few TRBV19 CASSIGRDQPQHF TGTGCCAGTAGTATAGGGAGGGATCAGCCCCAGCATTTT
TRBD2 TRBJ2-1 . TRBV11-3 CASSPRLAGGREQFF TGTGCCAGCAGCCCACGACTAGCGGGGGGGCGGGAGCAGTTCTTC
. TRBJ2-3 few TRBV28 CASMGGFTDTQYF TGTGCCAGCATGGGGGGATTCACAGATACGCAGTATTTT
TRBD1 TRBJ2-7 . TRBV6-1 CASTGGDRGSYEQYF TGTGCCAGTACTGGTGGGGACAGGGGATCCTACGAGCAGTACTTC
. TRBJ1-4 once TRBV27 CATHGASRELFF TGTGCCACCCATGGGGCCTCCAGGGAACTGTTTTTT
TRBD1 TRBJ2-7 . TRBV5-1 CASSPYRDRGYEQYF TGCGCCAGCAGCCCATACCGGGACAGGGGTTACGAGCAGTACTTC
TRBD1 TRBJ2-6 . TRBV7-2 CASSSGQGIGANVLAF TGTGCCAGCAGCTCGGGACAGGGTATCGGGGCCAACGTCCTGGCTTTC
. TRBJ1-6 few TRBV5-6 CASSLADGSYNSPLHF TGTGCCAGCAGCTTGGCCGACGGGTCCTATAATTCACCCCTCCACTTT
TRBD2 TRBJ2-1 . TRBV27 CASSSLAGYHNEQFF TGTGCCAGCAGTTCACTAGCGGGGTACCACAATGAGCAGTTCTTC